This TCR beta chain was found in a study of shared clonotypes between healthy human individuals (TCRdb year 2020). For the study in its entirety: A few men and a couple of women, aged 18 to 49 years, made up the cohort. Blood TCR repertoires of about five healthy adults were deeply sequenced to estimate repertoire size and the extent of clonotype sharing between individuals. To increase sequencing depth and limit assay-specific biases, different laboratories used diverse techniques to prepare libraries and sequence TCR repertoires. Per donor, three plates each were used for CD4 naive and CD4 memory, two for CD8 naive, and one for CD8 memory. Each donor's leukapheresis produced roughly between roughly 0.9 and 8.9 billion PBMCs. Here is what the overall study found, with its caveats: When a handful of donors were compared, the shared fraction of clonotypes was 5% to 6.5% for naive CD4, roughly 3.3% for naive CD8, more than 2% for memory CD4, and about 0.36% for memory CD8. Compared with non-shared clonotypes, the clonotypes found in all four sorted-subset donors had higher generation probabilities. Estimated clonotype richness was generally larger for naive than for memory subsets. Sampling was restricted to blood, and TCR repertoires in tissue are likely to differ from TCR repertoires in blood. Incomplete sequencing was indicated by rarefaction of sorted-subset datasets, despite the large sequencing depth. The small number of donors limited the genetic and exposure-history diversity represented. Pairwise subsampling led to the expectation that sequencing depth would affect the degree of clonotype sharing among donors.

Including cysteine and phenylalanine, the CDR3 has 16 amino acids. Just the 48-base CDR3 DNA is kept, in frame starting at base 1. Via the germline V gene, CDR1 is SGHRS and CDR2 YFSETQ. After removal of 0 bases from V and 7 bases from J, the junction retains 8 bases not matched to a gene. Using the deep immunoSEQ assay, TCR CDR3 regions were amplified from genomic DNA by multiplex PCR. Extracted genomic DNA from each cell subset was distributed evenly across all wells of several immunoSEQ 96-well plates, and each plate was treated as a replicate. For sorted subsets, each replicate PCR was loaded with approximately 0.2 ug genomic DNA, equivalent to 30,000 or so T cell genomes. Purified libraries were quantified with a Qubit 3.0 fluorometer, sized on a Bioanalyzer 2100, and re-quantified with the KAPA Library Quantification kit. A separate single-read 150-cycle Illumina NextSeq 550 flow cell was used to sequence each immunoSEQ 96-well plate. The study's own analysis went as follows. Because only junctional sequences without quality scores were contained in the immunoSEQ output, filtering matching that applied to full-length reads could not be performed. Sequences were annotated with PyIR, a Python wrapper for IgBLAST v1.9, and V/J genes and CDR3 were assigned using IMGT germline references. Reads were filtered out if the reads had weak V/J assignments (E-value above 1e-6), no CDR3, stop codons, out-of-frame junctions, or ambiguous translated residues. V3J clonotypes were defined as sequences sharing the same inferred V gene, J gene, and CDR3 amino acid sequence. The percentage overlap between two repertoires was calculated by dividing the number of shared unique clonotypes by the size of the smaller repertoire. Three approaches were used to assess repertoire richness: RTK rarefaction, the Chao1 estimator, and Recon v2.1 estimates of unobserved clonotypes. For all TCRbeta clonotypes obtained by the gDNA method from four donors, generation probabilities were computed with OLGA. Drawn from immuneACCESS, this table holds only the in-frame rearrangements with V and J called that TCRdb kept. Clones are partly lost; checked studies trace under half to an unresolved V gene and leave the rest unexplained. V, J and clone size derive from that table, while D and trimming were established from the DNA sequence. The sample table contains about 2 million clones; only one count was recorded for around 95% of them. Clones ranked in the top ten supply 0.1% to 0.15% of the sample.

Comment on this clone: Its antigen is not yet known. The input lacks base qualities; no much larger clone sits a single base away.

Donors were healthy HIV-negative adults with no recently reported acute infections or vaccinations. Only Caucasian adults living in Nashville, Tennessee, USA were represented among the donors. CD4+ T cells were enriched by magnetic negative selection, after which naive cells were positively selected on CD45RA and the negative fraction was taken as the memory subset. Blood was collected by leukapheresis, and PBMCs were isolated by Ficoll-Histopaque density gradient centrifugation and then cryopreserved in liquid nitrogen vapor phase. Purity and quantity of every magnetically sorted T cell population were checked by analytical flow cytometry. From each sorted fraction, genomic DNA was isolated and quantified by UV absorbance on a Nanodrop 2000c.

This clonotype was obtained from a man between 18 and 35 years old in good health. The sample taken for sequencing was naive CD4+ T cells sorted from blood. The sample's cell subset or site label is to be understood as: CD45RA+ positively selected. The rearranged segments are TRBV5-1 and TRBJ2-1; a stretch of 9 junction bases matches TRBD2. The nucleotide sequence reads as follows: TGCGCCAGCAGCTTGGAGGGCAGCGGGAGGAGTAATGAGCAGTTCTTC. It is translated as CASSLEGSGRSNEQFF. This CDR3, with the reference TRBV5-1 and TRBJ2-1 proteins standing in past its ends, gives the full variable domain KAGVTQTPRYLIKTRGQQVTLSCSPISGHRSVSWYQQTPGQGLQFLFEYFSETQRNKGNFPGRFSGRQFSNSRSEMNVSTLELGDSALYLCASSLEGSGRSNEQFFGPGTRLTVL.